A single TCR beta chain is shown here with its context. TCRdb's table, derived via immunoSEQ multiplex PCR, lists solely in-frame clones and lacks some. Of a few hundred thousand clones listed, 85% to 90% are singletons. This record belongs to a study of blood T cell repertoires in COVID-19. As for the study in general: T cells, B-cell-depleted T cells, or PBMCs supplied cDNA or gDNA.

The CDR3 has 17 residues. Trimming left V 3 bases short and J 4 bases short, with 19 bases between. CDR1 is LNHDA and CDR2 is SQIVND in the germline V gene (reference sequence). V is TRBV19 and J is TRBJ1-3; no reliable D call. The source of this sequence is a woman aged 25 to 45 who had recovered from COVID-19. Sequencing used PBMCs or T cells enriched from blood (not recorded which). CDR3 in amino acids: CASSIIPSPGVGNTIYF. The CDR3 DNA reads TGTGCCAGTAGTATCATTCCGTCCCCAGGCGTCGGAAACACCATATATTTT.